These 17 T cell receptor beta chains originate from one sample sequenced in a study of cytomegalovirus exposure and HLA in healthy donors. Researchers ran the PCR with 60 Vbeta and 13 Jbeta primers. Sequencing was performed with immunoSEQ multiplex PCR; in TCRdb, only in-frame clones are kept and a portion is missing. This sample carries some 120,000 clones, with 3.7% going to the ten biggest clones. Sequenced material: PBMCs. The receptors were gathered from a young man in good health and CMV-seronegative.

The rearrangement uses TRBV6-1 and TRBJ1-2; TRBD1 aligns across 11 bases. The trim removed 5 bases at V and 4 bases at J, leaving 3 bases unmatched. The CDR3 has 14 amino acids. Germline lookup yields CDR1 MNHNS and CDR2 SASEGT. CDR3 sequence reads: CASSPGTGGYGYTF. The CDR3 region has the DNA TGTGCCAGCAGTCCCGGGACAGGGGGCTATGGCTACACCTTC.

J is TRBJ2-5 and V is TRBV7-6, with TRBD2 matching over 9 bases. In germline, CDR1 is SGHVS, CDR2 FNYEAQ. After removal of 5 bases from V and 11 bases from J, the junction contained 12 bases not matched to a gene. There are 14 residues in the CDR3. The CDR3 here is CASSLIAGESEQYF. CDR3 bases: TGTGCCAGCAGCCTTATAGCGGGGGAGTCGGAACAGTACTTC.

A note on this clone: One junction end does not reproduce the germline sequence, and a read error may be involved. The chain combines TRBV10-3 with TRBJ2-1; TRBD1 is a possible D gene (6 bases). The length of the CDR3 is 12 residues. Germline V CDR1 and CDR2: ENHRY, SYGVKD. The DNA of the CDR3 is TGTGCCATCAGTGATTGGGACAAGGAGCAGTTCTTC. Protein sequence: CAISDWDKEQFF.

This chain uses TRBV18 with TRBJ2-7; 9 positions match TRBD1. The CDR3 extends over 15 amino acids. The germline V gene has CDR1 KGHSH and CDR2 LQKENI. The V and J ends lost 4 bases and 5 bases, in that order; junction bases with no gene match: 9. The CDR3 coding sequence is TGTGCCAGCTCACTCAGCCGACAGGGGGGCCACGAGCAGTACTTC. Protein product: CASSLSRQGGHEQYF.

V gene TRBV6-1 combines with J gene TRBJ1-2; 7 bases map to TRBD1. The CDR3 is made up of 15 amino acids. Germline V gene sequence: CDR1 MNHNS, CDR2 SASEGT. The trim removed 0 bases at V and 3 bases at J, leaving 4 bases unmatched. CDR3 DNA: TGTGCCAGCAGTGAAGCTAAAGGGGGCCACTATGGCTACACCTTC. The encoded protein is CASSEAKGGHYGYTF.

The CDR3: CASSLDLANEQFF. The DNA for the CDR3 is TGCGCCAGCAGCTTGGATCTAGCCAATGAGCAGTTCTTC. V gene TRBV5-1 combines with J gene TRBJ2-1; TRBD2 is a possible D gene (5 bases). The CDR3 extends over 13 amino acids. Germline V gene data show CDR1 as SGHRS and CDR2 as YFSETQ. V was shortened by 0 bases and J by 6 bases, with 7 bases between the two germline ends. The full variable domain, with the rest looked up from reference TRBV5-1 and TRBJ2-1, is KAGVTQTPRYLIKTRGQQVTLSCSPISGHRSVSWYQQTPGQGLQFLFEYFSETQRNKGNFPGRFSGRQFSNSRSEMNVSTLELGDSALYLCASSLDLANEQFFGPGTRLTVL.

The CDR3 sequence is CASSLSIAVIRQGDDEQFF. In nucleotides, the CDR3 is TGTGCCAGCAGCTTGTCTATTGCGGTCATCAGACAGGGGGATGATGAGCAGTTCTTC. The gene calls are TRBV5-4 and TRBJ2-1, with TRBD1 matching over 9 bases. Germline CDR1 is SGHNT and CDR2 is YYREEE (reference sequence). The CDR3 runs to 19 residues. J was trimmed by 8 bases and V by 1 base; bases with no gene match: 19.

The chain joins TRBV29-1 to TRBJ2-5, with TRBD1 matching 7 bases. The DNA end favors TRBJ2-7, so the J call may be wrong. This CDR3 spans 14 amino acids. Germline V gene data show CDR1 as SQVTM and CDR2 as ANQGSEA. The CDR3, as DNA: TGCAGCGTTGAATTCCGACAGGGTACCTACGAGCAGTACTTC. This translates into CSVEFRQGTYEQYF.

The V and J genes are TRBV7-8 and TRBJ1-6; unclear D gene. Germline assignment: CDR1 SGHVS and CDR2 FQNEAQ. There are 12 residues in the CDR3. V dropped 1 base and J dropped 10 bases, with 5 bases sitting between them. CDR3 protein: CASSLDRSPLHF. The CDR3 DNA is TGTGCCAGCAGCTTAGATCGGTCACCCCTCCACTTT.

The J gene is TRBJ1-4, the V gene TRBV30, with TRBD1 matching over 7 bases. Germline V CDR1 and CDR2: GTSNPN, SVGIG (reference sequence). The CDR3 runs to 11 residues. The ends lost 3 bases at V and 13 bases at J; junction bases unmatched: 5. CDR3 sequence (DNA): TGTGCCTGGAGCTGGACAGGTATACTGTTTTTT. Amino acids: CAWSWTGILFF. Variable domain in full (rest from reference TRBV30 and TRBJ1-4): SQTIHQWPATLVQPVGSPLSLECTVEGTSNPNLYWYRQAAGRGLQLLFYSVGIGQISSEVPQNLSASRPQDRQFILSSKKLLLSDSGFYLCAWSWTGILFFGSGTQLSVL.

The CDR3 coding sequence is TGTGCCAGCAGTTACGCGGGACAGGGGTATGGCTACACCTTC. Translated: CASSYAGQGYGYTF. The genes are TRBV6-5 and TRBJ1-2; 10 positions agree with TRBD1. Germline CDR1 is MNHEY and CDR2 is SVGAGI. The CDR3 totals 14 residues. Unmatched junction bases numbered 2, after V lost 2 bases and J lost 5 bases.

The V call is TRBV5-1, the J call TRBJ2-1, with D maybe TRBD1 (6 bases). Per the germline V gene, CDR1 is SGHRS and CDR2 is YFSETQ. V gave up 4 bases and J gave up 1 base, with 9 bases separating them. CDR3 length: 14 residues. The CDR3 is CASSPQGSYNEQFF. CDR3 sequence (DNA): TGCGCCAGCAGCCCACAGGGTTCCTACAATGAGCAGTTCTTC.

The chain couples TRBV6-7 to TRBJ2-1; no clear D gene. TRBV6-7 is designated an ORF whose function remains uncertain. V lost 5 bases, J lost 5 bases, and 16 bases lay in between. The CDR3 sequence is 15 residues long. CDR3 sequence: CASSPVGMYHNEQFF. As DNA, the CDR3 is TGTGCCAGCAGTCCGGTGGGCATGTACCACAATGAGCAGTTCTTC.

The rearrangement joins TRBV1 to TRBJ2-3; the DNA was not used to check the table's D call, TRBD2. TRBV1 is recorded as a pseudogene. This CDR3 region has 16 residues. CDR3 sequence reads: CTSSQVVRGNTDTQYF. In nucleotides, the CDR3 is TGCACCAGCAGCCAAGTAGTGCGGGGGAACACAGATACGCAGTATTTT.

This rearrangement joins TRBV5-1 to TRBJ2-1; 12 nucleotides line up with TRBD1. Germline V gives CDR1 SGHRS, CDR2 YFSETQ. J gave up 9 bases and V 0 bases, and 4 bases lay outside the gene matches. The CDR3 totals 15 residues. This CDR3 reads CASSLAGTGGVEQFF. For the CDR3, the DNA is TGCGCCAGCAGCTTGGCCGGGACAGGGGGCGTTGAGCAGTTCTTC.

The gene calls are TRBV2 and TRBJ2-7, with TRBD2 matching 14 bases. The CDR3 is 15 residues long. Germline values: CDR1 SNHLY, CDR2 FYNNEI. With 7 bases clipped from V and 3 bases from J, the junction kept 5 bases outside the gene matches. The DNA for the CDR3 is TGTGCCAGCACCGGACTAGCGGGGGGTCTCTACGAGCAGTACTTC. The encoded protein is CASTGLAGGLYEQYF.

The V and J genes are TRBV7-9 and TRBJ1-4; TRBD1 matches at 7 bases. The CDR3 consists of 13 residues. The V gene end was trimmed by 5 bases and the J gene end by 4 bases; junction bases not matched to a gene: 1. Germline V gene lookup returns CDR1 SEHNR and CDR2 FQNEAQ (reference sequence). This CDR3 is CASSDRVNEKLFF. CDR3 DNA: TGTGCCAGCAGCGACAGGGTTAATGAAAAACTGTTTTTT.